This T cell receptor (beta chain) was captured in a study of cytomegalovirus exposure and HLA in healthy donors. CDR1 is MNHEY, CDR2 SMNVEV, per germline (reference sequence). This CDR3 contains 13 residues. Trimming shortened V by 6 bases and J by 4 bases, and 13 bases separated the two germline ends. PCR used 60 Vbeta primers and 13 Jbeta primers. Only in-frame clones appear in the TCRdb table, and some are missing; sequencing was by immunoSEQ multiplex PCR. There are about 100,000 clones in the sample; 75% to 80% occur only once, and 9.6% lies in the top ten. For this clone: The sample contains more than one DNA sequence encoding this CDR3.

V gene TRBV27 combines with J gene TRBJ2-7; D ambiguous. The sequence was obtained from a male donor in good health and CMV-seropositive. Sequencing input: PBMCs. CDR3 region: CASSKQVFYEQYF. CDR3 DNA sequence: TGTGCCAGCAGCAAGCAGGTCTTTTACGAGCAGTACTTC.